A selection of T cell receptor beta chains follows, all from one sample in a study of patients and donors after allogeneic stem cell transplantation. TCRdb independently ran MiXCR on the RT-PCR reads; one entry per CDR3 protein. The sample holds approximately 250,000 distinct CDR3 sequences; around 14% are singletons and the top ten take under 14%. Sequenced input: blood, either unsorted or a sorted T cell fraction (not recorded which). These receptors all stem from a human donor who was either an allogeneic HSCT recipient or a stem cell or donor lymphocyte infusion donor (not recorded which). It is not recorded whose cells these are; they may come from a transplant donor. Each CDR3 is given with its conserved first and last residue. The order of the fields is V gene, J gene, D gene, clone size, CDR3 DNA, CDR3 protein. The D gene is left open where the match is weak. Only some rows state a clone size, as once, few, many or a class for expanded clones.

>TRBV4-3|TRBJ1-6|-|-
TGCGCCAGCAGCCAAGAATTTAGGGCTAATTCACCCCTCCACTTT
CASSQEFRANSPLHF
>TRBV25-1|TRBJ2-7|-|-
TGTGCCAGCAGTCATCCAACGAGCTCCTACGAGCAGTACTTC
CASSHPTSSYEQYF
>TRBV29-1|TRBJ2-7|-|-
TGCAGCGTTGGGATCGTGATGGGCGACGAGCAGTACTTC
CSVGIVMGDEQYF
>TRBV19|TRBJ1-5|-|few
TGTGCCAGTAGTATATCCAATCAGCCCCAGCATTTT
CASSISNQPQHF
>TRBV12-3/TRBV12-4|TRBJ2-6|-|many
TGTGCCAGCAGTCCTCACACTGGAGGGGCCAACGTCCTGACTTTC
CASSPHTGGANVLTF
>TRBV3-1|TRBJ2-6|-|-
TGTGCCAGCAGCCAACGCCTATCCGGGGCCAACGTCCTGACTTTC
CASSQRLSGANVLTF
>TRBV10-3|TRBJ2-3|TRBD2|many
TGTGCCATCAGTGGGTTAGCGGGGGGCTCCGAGGAAGATACGCAGTATTTT
CAISGLAGGSEEDTQYF
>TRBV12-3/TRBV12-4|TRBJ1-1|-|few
TGTGCCAGCAGTTTACATCAGGGGAACACTGAAGCTTTCTTT
CASSLHQGNTEAFF
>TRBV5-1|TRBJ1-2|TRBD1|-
TGCGCCAGCATTAGGGGGCGAGGCTACACCTTC
CASIRGRGYTF
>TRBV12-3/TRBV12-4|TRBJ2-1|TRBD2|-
TGTGCCAGCAGTCCCCCCCGGCGGGGGAATAGGTACAATGAGCAGTTCTTC
CASSPPRRGNRYNEQFF
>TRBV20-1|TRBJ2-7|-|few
TGCAGTGCCGGCCCTAGGGGGGCGAGCTCCTACGAGCAGTACTTC
CSAGPRGASSYEQYF
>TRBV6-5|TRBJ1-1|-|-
TGTGCCAGCACCGGACTCACTGAAGCTTTCTTT
CASTGLTEAFF
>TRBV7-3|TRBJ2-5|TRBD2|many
TGTGCCAGCAGCTTAGTAGCGGGGGAGAAAGAGACCCAGTACTTC
CASSLVAGEKETQYF
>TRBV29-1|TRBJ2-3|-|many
TGCAGCGTTGTACAGGATAGCACAGATACGCAGTATTTT
CSVVQDSTDTQYF
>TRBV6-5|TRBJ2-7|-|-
TGTGCCAGCAGTTACGCCGGAGCGGCCTACGAGCAGTACTTC
CASSYAGAAYEQYF
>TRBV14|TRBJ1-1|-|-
TGTGCCAGCAGCCAAGATTCCGGGTACACTGAAGCTTTCTTT
CASSQDSGYTEAFF
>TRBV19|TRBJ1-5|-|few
TGTGCCAGTAGCCGTCCGGGACAAGTGTTCTATAGCAATCAGCCCCAGCATTTT
CASSRPGQVFYSNQPQHF
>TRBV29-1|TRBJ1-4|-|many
TGCAGCGCCCGAGGGGGGGCTAATGAAAAACTGTTTTTT
CSARGGANEKLFF
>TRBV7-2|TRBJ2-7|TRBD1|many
TGTGCCAGCAGCTTAGGGACAGGCCCCTACGAGCAGTACTTC
CASSLGTGPYEQYF
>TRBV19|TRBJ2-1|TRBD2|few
TGTGCCAGTAGTATAGGGCCGGGAGGCTTATTAAACAATGAGCAGTTCTTC
CASSIGPGGLLNNEQFF
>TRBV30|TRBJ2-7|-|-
TGTGCCTGGAGTCCTTCTCCGGACGAGCAGTACTTC
CAWSPSPDEQYF
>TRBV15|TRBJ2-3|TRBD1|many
TGTGCCACCAGCGGATCCCACCGACAGGGCGATACGCAGTATTTT
CATSGSHRQGDTQYF
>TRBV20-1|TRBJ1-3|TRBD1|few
TGCAGTGCCTCCAAACCCAGACAGGGCTTTACTGGCTCTGGAAACACCATATATTTT
CSASKPRQGFTGSGNTIYF
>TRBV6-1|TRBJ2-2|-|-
TGTGCCAGCAGTGCTGGGACCCGGGGTGGCGGGGAGCTGTTTTTT
CASSAGTRGGGELFF
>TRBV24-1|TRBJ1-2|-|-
TGTGCCACCAGTGACCCTCGACAGTCAACTAACTATGGCTACACCTTC
CATSDPRQSTNYGYTF
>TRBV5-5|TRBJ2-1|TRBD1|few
TGTGCCAGCTCCCGGGACAGGGGACGGGAGCAGTTCTTC
CASSRDRGREQFF
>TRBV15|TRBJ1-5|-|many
TGTGCCACCAGCAGAGACAGGGAATACAATCAGCCCCAGCATTTT
CATSRDREYNQPQHF
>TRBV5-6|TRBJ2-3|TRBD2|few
TGTGCCAGCAGCTTTGGGGGACTAGCGGGAGTTTCGGATACGCAGTATTTT
CASSFGGLAGVSDTQYF
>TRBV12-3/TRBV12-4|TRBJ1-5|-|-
TGTGCCAGCAGTTTAGTGCAGGCTAATCAGCCCCAGCATTTT
CASSLVQANQPQHF
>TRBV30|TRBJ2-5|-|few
TGTGCCTGGAGCCAACTCGGGGACATGTACCAAGAGACCCAGTACTTC
CAWSQLGDMYQETQYF
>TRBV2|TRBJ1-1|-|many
TGTGCCAGCAGTCCGGTGCGGACTCTCGGAGGGGGCACTGAAGCTTTCTTT
CASSPVRTLGGGTEAFF
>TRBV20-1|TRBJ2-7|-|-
TGCAGTGCGCTATCAGGGGCATACGAGCAGTACTTC
CSALSGAYEQYF
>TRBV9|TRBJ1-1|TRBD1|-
TGTGCCAGCAGCTGGACAGGGGCGATGAACACTGAAGCTTTCTTT
CASSWTGAMNTEAFF
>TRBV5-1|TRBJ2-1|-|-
TGCGCCAGCAGCTTGACCGGAGCCGAGCAGTTCTTC
CASSLTGAEQFF
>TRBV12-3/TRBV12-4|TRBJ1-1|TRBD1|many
TGTGCCAGCATTCCCGGACAGGGGAACACTGAAGCTTTCTTT
CASIPGQGNTEAFF
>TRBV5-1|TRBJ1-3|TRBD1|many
TGCGCCAGCAGCGCCGGACAGGGTGGAAACACCATATATTTT
CASSAGQGGNTIYF
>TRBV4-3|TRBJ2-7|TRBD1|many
TGCGCCAGCAGCCAGAAGGATGGGGACAGGGCCCACGAGCAGTACTTC
CASSQKDGDRAHEQYF
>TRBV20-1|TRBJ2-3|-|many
TGCAGCCCCGCCGACACAGATACGCAGTATTTT
CSPADTDTQYF
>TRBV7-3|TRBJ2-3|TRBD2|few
TGTGCCAGCAGCTACCGTCCCCGGACTAGCGGGGGGGCCGGAGATACGCAGTATTTT
CASSYRPRTSGGAGDTQYF
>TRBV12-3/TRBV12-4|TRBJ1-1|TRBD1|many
TGTGCCAGCAGTTTAGCGGCCGGGACAGGGTTCACTGAAGCTTTCTTT
CASSLAAGTGFTEAFF
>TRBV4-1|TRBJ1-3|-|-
TGCGCCAGCCGCGAAACCGGGACATTTCCCTGGGGCTCTGGAAACACCATATATTTT
CASRETGTFPWGSGNTIYF